One sample yielded the 21 T cell receptor beta chains listed below, sequenced in a study of Graves' ophthalmopathy and Graves' hyperthyroidism. Amplification from RNA transcripts yielded the TCR beta CDR3 regions. Investigators did first-round RT-PCR with HTBI primers, then second-round multiplex PCR. From the multiplex PCR reads, TCRdb called clonotypes with MiXCR, one entry per CDR3 protein. The table lists just over 600,000 distinct CDR3 sequences, around a fifth of them singletons. The sample comprised peripheral blood. The source is a woman aged 18-30 years with stable Graves' hyperthyroidism. Some clones in this sample may be carry-over from other donors' samples.

The chain uses TRBV7-8 and TRBJ1-5, with D perhaps TRBD1 (5 bases). Germline V gene data show CDR1 as SGHVS and CDR2 as FQNEAQ. Trimming pared 0 bases from V and 3 bases from J, leaving 9 bases between. This CDR3 comprises 15 residues. CDR3 DNA sequence: TGTGCCAGCAGCTTAGCAGGCAGGGACAATCAGCCCCAGCATTTT. Translating it yields CASSLAGRDNQPQHF.

This clonotype was seen many times. The DNA for the CDR3 is TGCAGCGTTCGAAGCGGGACTGCCGAGACCCAGTACTTC. It yields the protein CSVRSGTAETQYF. The rearrangement joins TRBV29-1 to TRBJ2-5; 7 positions match TRBD2. With V trimmed by 5 bases and J by 5 bases, 8 bases remained unmatched. Germline values: CDR1 SQVTM, CDR2 ANQGSEA. This CDR3 has 13 residues.

This clonotype has a single count. This chain connects TRBV19 to TRBJ2-5; TRBD2 is a possible D gene (5 bases). Germline values: CDR1 LNHDA, CDR2 SQIVND (reference sequence). Trimming removed 2 bases at V and 3 bases at J, with 16 bases between. The CDR3 runs to 16 residues. CDR3 nucleotides: TGTGCCAGTAGTATATCCTTAGGTGACGGGGAAGAGACCCAGTACTTC. Its translation is CASSISLGDGEETQYF.

The rearrangement uses TRBV14 and TRBJ1-1; maybe TRBD1 (5 bases). V shed 0 bases and J shed 1 base, with 15 bases lying between them. The germline CDR1 and CDR2 sequences are SGHDN and FVKESK. The CDR3 totals 17 residues. The DNA for the CDR3 is TGTGCCAGCAGCCAAGACCCCCTGTGGGGGGAGAACACTGAAGCTTTCTTT. This encodes CASSQDPLWGENTEAFF.

The chain has TRBV15 and TRBJ1-3; weak D call: TRBD1 (5 bases). Germline CDR1 reads LNHNV; CDR2 reads YYDKDF (reference sequence). CDR3 size: 15 residues. Trimming cost V 4 bases and J 0 bases, with 10 bases left between them. The CDR3 protein is CATSIRQISGNTIYF. The CDR3 coding sequence is TGTGCCACCAGCATACGACAGATCTCTGGAAACACCATATATTTT.

The table lists this clonotype with many counts. The rearrangement links TRBV12-5 to TRBJ1-1, with TRBD1 matching over 8 bases. This CDR3 is 13 amino acids long. Germline CDR1 LGHNT, CDR2 FRNRAP. V was clipped by 5 bases and J by 4 bases; unmatched bases: 3. The CDR3: CASGLTGGTEAFF. The CDR3 DNA is TGTGCTAGTGGTCTCACAGGGGGCACTGAAGCTTTCTTT.

The chain joins TRBV6-1 to TRBJ1-1; no clear D gene. Germline values: CDR1 MNHNS, CDR2 SASEGT. This CDR3 comprises 13 residues. The germline V and J ends were trimmed by 7 bases and 5 bases, with 14 bases remaining between them. The CDR3 reads CASNPWGVTEAFF. The CDR3 DNA reads as TGTGCCAGCAACCCCTGGGGAGTTACTGAAGCTTTCTTT.

This clonotype was detected ten times or more. This chain connects TRBV28 to TRBJ2-7; D is perhaps TRBD2 (6 bases). The CDR3 length is 15 residues. Germline lookup yields CDR1 MDHEN and CDR2 SYDVKM. Deletions cut 6 bases from V and 0 bases from J, with 15 bases between. CDR3 sequence (DNA): TGTGCCAGCAGGGAGGGGCCATTATACTCCTACGAGCAGTACTTC. Protein: CASREGPLYSYEQYF. The entire variable domain, with the rest obtained from reference TRBV28 and TRBJ2-7, is as follows: DVKVTQSSRYLVKRTGEKVFLECVQDMDHENMFWYRQDPGLGLRLIYFSYDVKMKEKGDIPEGYSVSREKKERFSLILESASTNQTSMYLCASREGPLYSYEQYFGPGTRLTVT.

The chain joins TRBV30 to TRBJ1-1; 7 bases map to TRBD1. The CDR3 length is 13 residues. From germline, CDR1 is GTSNPN and CDR2 SVGIG (reference sequence). J was trimmed by 6 bases and V by 4 bases; bases with no gene match: 8. CDR3 in DNA: TGTGCCTGGAATCGACAGGGAAACTCTGAAGCTTTCTTT. This codes for CAWNRQGNSEAFF.

The chain is built from TRBV2 and TRBJ2-2, with TRBD2 matching 10 bases. The junction had 3 bases not matched to a gene; V was cut back by 5 bases and J by 6 bases. Germline loops: CDR1 SNHLY, CDR2 FYNNEI. This CDR3 is built from 14 residues. The CDR3 is CASSKRGGPGELFF. The CDR3 DNA reads TGTGCCAGCAGTAAGCGGGGGGGCCCCGGGGAGCTGTTTTTT.

The table lists this clonotype with many counts. The CDR3, as DNA: TGTGCCGGCCGGGACAGGGGTCCCGGGGAGCTGTTTTTT. It is translated as CAGRDRGPGELFF. The V gene is TRBV30, the J gene TRBJ2-2; 10 positions agree with TRBD1. Germline trimming cut 8 bases from V and 6 bases from J; bases unmatched to any gene: 6. Germline V gives CDR1 GTSNPN, CDR2 SVGIG (reference sequence). CDR3 length: 13 amino acids.

This clonotype was picked up many times. This chain links TRBV19 with TRBJ2-5; D may be TRBD1 (6 bases). The CDR3 is 14 amino acids. Germline values: CDR1 LNHDA, CDR2 SQIVND (reference sequence). V was clipped by 3 bases and J by 4 bases, with 12 bases between them. CDR3 in amino acids: CASSISGGAETQYF. CDR3 bases: TGTGCCAGTAGTATTAGTGGGGGCGCAGAGACCCAGTACTTC.

The V and J genes are TRBV12-3 or TRBV12-4 and TRBJ2-7; D is perhaps TRBD1 (7 bases). CDR3 length: 14 amino acids. Trimming pared 4 bases from V and 5 bases from J, leaving 15 bases between. The CDR3 bases are TGTGCCAGCAGTTCGACAGGGAGGTCCAACGAGCAGTACTTC. It specifies CASSSTGRSNEQYF.

This clonotype was counted many times. The gene calls are TRBV6-2 or TRBV6-3 and TRBJ1-5; 9 bases agree with TRBD1. With 8 bases clipped from V and 6 bases from J, the junction kept 2 bases outside the gene matches. Germline lookup yields CDR1 MNHEY and CDR2 SVGEGT. The CDR3 is 12 residues long. CDR3 loop: CASGTGSQPQHF. The CDR3 coding sequence is TGTGCCAGCGGGACAGGGAGTCAGCCCCAGCATTTT.

The gene calls are TRBV3-1 and TRBJ2-5, with 7 bases aligning to TRBD1. Germline CDR1 LGHDT, CDR2 YNNKEL (reference sequence). The CDR3 length is 16 residues. J was trimmed by 3 bases and V by 1 base; bases with no gene match: 8. The CDR3 sequence is CASSQGDSSLKETQYF. The CDR3 DNA reads as TGTGCCAGCAGCCAAGGGGACAGCAGTCTGAAAGAGACCCAGTACTTC.

This clonotype was seen a few times. The V gene is TRBV28, the J gene TRBJ2-1, with D perhaps TRBD2 (5 bases). CDR1 is MDHEN, CDR2 SYDVKM, per germline. The CDR3 runs 16 residues. Trimming took 4 bases from V and 8 from J, leaving 21 bases between them. CDR3 DNA sequence: TGTGCCAGCAGTTATATGCGGCTAGCTCTCCAAGATGAGCAGTTCTTC. Its protein product is CASSYMRLALQDEQFF.

The CDR3 sequence is CSAKERGSEGEPGELFF. The CDR3 DNA reads as TGCAGTGCTAAAGAGAGGGGATCGGAAGGGGAGCCCGGGGAGCTGTTTTTT. The chain recombines TRBV20-1 with TRBJ2-2; D possibly uses TRBD1 or TRBD2 (5 bases each). This CDR3 has 17 residues. The germline V and J ends were trimmed by 4 bases and 6 bases, with 24 bases remaining between them. Looked up from germline, CDR1 is DFQATT and CDR2 is SNEGSKA (reference sequence).

This clonotype was counted between two and nine times. The chain employs TRBV6-5 and TRBJ2-2, with 8 bases fitting TRBD1. Germline assignment: CDR1 MNHEY and CDR2 SVGAGI. After removal of 2 bases from V and 6 bases from J, the junction contained 5 bases not matched to a gene. This CDR3 is 15 amino acids long. The CDR3 protein is CASSYMDRESGELFF. In nucleotides, the CDR3 is TGTGCCAGCAGTTACATGGACAGGGAATCCGGGGAGCTGTTTTTT.

V gene TRBV7-3 combines with J gene TRBJ1-1; 7 positions agree with TRBD1. Germline V gene sequence: CDR1 SGHTA, CDR2 FQGTGA. Trimming at V came to 4 bases and at J to 7 bases, leaving 6 bases not matched to a gene. This CDR3 is 13 amino acids long. CDR3 loop: CASSSRRDSEAFF. CDR3 in DNA: TGTGCCAGCAGCTCCCGAAGGGACAGTGAAGCTTTCTTT.

The V gene is TRBV18, the J gene TRBJ2-7; tentatively, D is TRBD1 or TRBD2 (5 bases each). From germline, CDR1 is KGHSH and CDR2 LQKENI. Trimming shortened V by 5 bases and J by 7 bases, and 9 bases separated the two germline ends. The CDR3 is made up of 11 amino acids. The DNA of the CDR3 is TGTGCCAGCTCAGGGACGGAGGAGCAGTACTTC. It specifies CASSGTEEQYF.

A note on this clonotype: A much larger clone is a single base away; this may be a read error. The chain uses TRBV27 and TRBJ1-1; D may be TRBD1 (6 bases). The CDR3 is made up of 14 amino acids. Germline V CDR1 and CDR2: MNHEY, SMNVEV (reference sequence). V was clipped by 7 bases and J by 1 base, with 13 bases between them. The CDR3 nucleotides read TGTGCCAGCAATCAGGACAGCTGGAACACTGAAGCTTTCTTT. Translated, it gives CASNQDSWNTEAFF.